The next 19 T cell receptor beta chains were all read from a single sample in a study of control samples from healthy donors and cancer patients. Sequencing used immunoSEQ multiplex PCR; TCRdb keeps in-frame clones, though not all of them. The sample's table shows 150,000 to 200,000 clones. Material for sequencing was blood. The receptors originated from a woman under 40 in good health.

This chain links TRBV29-1 with TRBJ2-3, with a tentative D call TRBD1 (5 bases). The CDR3 runs to 12 residues. Germline V gene lookup returns CDR1 SQVTM and CDR2 ANQGSEA. V was trimmed by 3 bases and J by 5 bases, leaving 9 bases between them. In nucleotides, the CDR3 is TGCAGCGTTGACAGGGATGAAGATACGCAGTATTTT. Amino acids: CSVDRDEDTQYF.

The chain recombines TRBV5-1 with TRBJ2-3; 14 bases fit TRBD2. The germline V gene has CDR1 SGHRS and CDR2 YFSETQ. The CDR3 loop spans 17 amino acids. Unmatched junction bases numbered 3, after V lost 0 bases and J lost 3 bases. DNA for the CDR3: TGCGCCAGCAGCTTGGTAGGGACTAGCGGGAGAACAGATACGCAGTATTTT. Translated, it gives CASSLVGTSGRTDTQYF.

The chain couples TRBV27 to TRBJ2-7, with D perhaps TRBD1 (6 bases). V was clipped by 7 bases and J by 2 bases, with 15 bases between them. The CDR3 runs to 14 residues. Per the germline V gene, CDR1 is MNHEY and CDR2 is SMNVEV (reference sequence). The CDR3 coding sequence is TGTGCCAGCACTTGGGCAGGGGCTGCCTACGAGCAGTACTTC. This sequence encodes CASTWAGAAYEQYF.

The chain employs TRBV28 and TRBJ2-3; TRBD2 agrees at 7 bases. V gave up 6 bases and J gave up 2 bases; unmatched junction bases: 11. CDR3 length: 16 residues. The germline V gene has CDR1 MDHEN and CDR2 SYDVKM. The CDR3 reads CASSPGLAETTDTQYF. CDR3 coding DNA: TGTGCCAGCAGCCCAGGGCTAGCGGAAACCACAGATACGCAGTATTTT. The variable domain in full, completed from reference TRBV28 and TRBJ2-3, reads DVKVTQSSRYLVKRTGEKVFLECVQDMDHENMFWYRQDPGLGLRLIYFSYDVKMKEKGDIPEGYSVSREKKERFSLILESASTNQTSMYLCASSPGLAETTDTQYFGPGTRLTVL.

The gene calls are TRBV30 and TRBJ1-2; D is uncertain. The CDR3 consists of 14 residues. The V and J ends lost 4 bases and 0 bases respectively, with 12 bases between them. Germline-derived CDR1 and CDR2 are GTSNPN and SVGIG (reference sequence). The CDR3 bases are TGTGCCTGGAATACCCGGAGTTCTAACTATGGCTACACCTTC. Translating gives CAWNTRSSNYGYTF.

This chain joins TRBV11-2 and TRBJ1-1; perhaps TRBD1 as D (5 bases). The CDR3 extends over 15 amino acids. V lost 3 bases and J lost 3, with 14 bases in between. CDR1 SGHAT and CDR2 FQNNGV come from the germline V gene. The CDR3 reads CASSFGGGGYTEAFF. Written as DNA, the CDR3 is TGTGCCAGCAGCTTCGGGGGGGGAGGGTACACTGAAGCTTTCTTT.

The chain joins TRBV18 to TRBJ1-1; 8 positions match TRBD1. The trim removed 5 bases at V and 2 bases at J, leaving 7 bases unmatched. This CDR3 region has 15 residues. Germline CDR1 and CDR2: KGHSH and LQKENI. The chain's CDR3 is CASSTGTGPNTEAFF. The CDR3 nucleotides are TGTGCCAGCTCAACAGGGACAGGACCCAACACTGAAGCTTTCTTT. Complete variable domain (other parts from reference TRBV18 and TRBJ1-1): NAGVMQNPRHLVRRRGQEARLRCSPMKGHSHVYWYRQLPEEGLKFMVYLQKENIIDESGMPKERFSAEFPKEGPSILRIQQVVRGDSAAYFCASSTGTGPNTEAFFGQGTRLTVV.

This rearrangement joins TRBV14 to TRBJ1-6, with unresolved D. Trimming left V 1 base short and J 4 bases short, with 5 bases between. CDR3 length: 14 residues. Looked up from germline, CDR1 is SGHDN and CDR2 is FVKESK. The CDR3: CASSQGRYNSPLHF. CDR3 nucleotide sequence: TGTGCCAGCAGCCAAGGACGGTATAATTCACCCCTCCACTTT.

The genes are TRBV28 and TRBJ2-5; 9 bases are a match to TRBD2. Germline V gene sequence: CDR1 MDHEN, CDR2 SYDVKM. This CDR3 region has 15 residues. V shed 3 bases and J 4 bases; nucleotides not matched to a gene: 6. CDR3 nucleotide sequence: TGTGCCAGCAGTTTCAGTGCGGGGGGGTCAGAGACCCAGTACTTC. It encodes CASSFSAGGSETQYF.

The rearrangement uses TRBV6-6 and TRBJ2-2, with D tentatively TRBD2 (6 bases). This CDR3 region has 15 residues. Germline CDR1 is MNHNY and CDR2 is SVGAGI (reference sequence). The V end lost 0 bases, the J end lost 4 bases, and 9 bases lay between the germline ends. CDR3 bases: TGTGCCAGCAGTTACTCAGGGGAGGTCACCGGGGAGCTGTTTTTT. Residues: CASSYSGEVTGELFF.

The chain joins TRBV23-1 to TRBJ1-6, with D hard to call. TRBV23-1 is known as an ORF, though its function is uncertain. The CDR3 spans 16 residues. V lost 6 bases and J 0 bases, leaving 12 bases between the germline ends. CDR3 in amino acids: CASSSPSSSYNSPLHF. The CDR3 DNA sequence: TGCGCCAGCAGCTCCCCATCCAGCTCCTATAATTCACCCCTCCACTTT.

The gene calls are TRBV13 and TRBJ2-7; the D gene is possibly TRBD2 (6 bases). Germline CDR1 and CDR2: PRHDT and FYEKMQ (reference sequence). The ends were cut back, 3 bases at V and 0 bases at J, with 9 bases in the middle. The CDR3 totals 14 residues. As DNA, the CDR3 is TGTGCCAGCAGCTTCGGAGCGGGCTCCTACGAGCAGTACTTC. Protein sequence: CASSFGAGSYEQYF.

The chain combines TRBV3-1 (or the pseudogene TRBV3-2) with TRBJ1-3; D gene ambiguous. V dropped 4 bases and J dropped 0 bases, with 10 bases sitting between them. This CDR3 is 15 amino acids long. The germline CDR1 and CDR2 sequences are LGHDT and YNNKEL (reference sequence). The CDR3 protein is CASSPGPFSGNTIYF. In DNA, the CDR3 is TGTGCCAGCAGCCCCGGACCGTTCTCTGGAAACACCATATATTTT.

In regard to this clone: An end of the junction differs from the germline gene, which may be a read error. The gene calls are TRBV28 and TRBJ1-3; D not certain. The CDR3 covers 13 residues. Germline loops: CDR1 MDHEN, CDR2 SYDVKM. The CDR3 here is CAGSLLGRNTIYF. The CDR3, as DNA: TGTGCCGGCAGTTTACTAGGTCGGAACACCATATATTTT.

The chain uses TRBV27 and TRBJ1-1, with D possibly being TRBD1 (5 bases). Deletions cut 2 bases from V and 4 bases from J, with 5 bases between. CDR1 is MNHEY, CDR2 SMNVEV, per germline (reference sequence). The CDR3 is made up of 12 amino acids. CDR3 in DNA: TGTGCCAGCAGTTTAACAGGCACTGAAGCTTTCTTT. This encodes CASSLTGTEAFF.

The rearrangement uses TRBV6-1 and TRBJ1-6; D possibly corresponds to TRBD1 (6 bases). The CDR3 contains 16 residues. The germline gives CDR1 MNHNS, CDR2 SASEGT. The germline V and J ends were trimmed by 1 base and 6 bases, with 13 bases remaining between them. The CDR3 reads CASSEGEGTLNSPLHF. In DNA, the CDR3 is TGTGCCAGCAGTGAAGGGGAGGGGACACTTAATTCACCCCTCCACTTT.

With regard to this clone: This same CDR3 is encoded by further DNA sequences in the sample. V and J are TRBV5-1 and TRBJ2-3, with TRBD2 matching 9 bases. Germline lookup yields CDR1 SGHRS and CDR2 YFSETQ. This CDR3 is 16 amino acids long. The V segment lost 0 bases and the J segment 3 bases; nucleotides outside the gene matches: 5. CDR3: CASSLGASGVTDTQYF. The CDR3 coding sequence is TGCGCCAGCAGCTTGGGTGCTAGCGGGGTGACAGATACGCAGTATTTT.

V usage is TRBV6-5 and J usage is TRBJ2-7; D not resolved. The CDR3 covers 15 residues. The V gene's germline CDR1 is MNHEY and CDR2 SVGAGI. The germline V and J ends were trimmed by 2 bases and 1 base, with 12 bases remaining between them. The CDR3 region has the DNA TGTGCCAGCAGTTACGGGTTTATGGGGTCCTACGAGCAGTACTTC. Residues: CASSYGFMGSYEQYF.

The chain carries TRBV10-2 and TRBJ2-2; D gene ambiguous. The germline CDR1 and CDR2 sequences are WSHSY and SAAADI. The CDR3 contains 16 residues. With 6 bases removed from V and 0 bases from J, the gap between germline ends came to 14 bases. In nucleotides, the CDR3 is TGCGCCAGCAGCTCTTTGGAATTCGCGAACACCGGGGAGCTGTTTTTT. It translates to CASSSLEFANTGELFF.